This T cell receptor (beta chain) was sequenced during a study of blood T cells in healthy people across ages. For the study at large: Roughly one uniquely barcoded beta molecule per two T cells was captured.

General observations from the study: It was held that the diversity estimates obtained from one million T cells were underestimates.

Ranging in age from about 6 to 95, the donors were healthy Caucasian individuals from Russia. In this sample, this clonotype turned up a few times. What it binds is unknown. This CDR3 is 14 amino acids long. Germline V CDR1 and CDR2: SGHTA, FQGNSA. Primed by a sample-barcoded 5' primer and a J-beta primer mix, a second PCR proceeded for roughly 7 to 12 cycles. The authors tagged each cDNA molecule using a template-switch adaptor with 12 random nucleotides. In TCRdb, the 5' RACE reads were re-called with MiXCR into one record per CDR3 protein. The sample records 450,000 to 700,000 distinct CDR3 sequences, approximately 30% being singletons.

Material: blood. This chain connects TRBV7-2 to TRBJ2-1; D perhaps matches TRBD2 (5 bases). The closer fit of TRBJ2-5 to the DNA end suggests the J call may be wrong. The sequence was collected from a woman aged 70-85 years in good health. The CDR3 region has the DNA TGTGCCAGCAGCCGGGGTGGCGTACGAAGGGACCAGTACTTC. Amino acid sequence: CASSRGGVRRDQYF.